Presented here are 32 T cell receptor beta chains from one specimen sequenced in a study of cytomegalovirus exposure and HLA in healthy donors. Primers included in the PCR were 60 Vbeta and 13 Jbeta primers. Libraries were prepared by immunoSEQ multiplex PCR; TCRdb keeps only in-frame clonotypes and omits some of them. Of some 110,000 clones in the sample, 65% were seen once. Sequencing was done on a sample of PBMCs. The receptors come from a woman aged 40 to 50 in good health and CMV-seropositive.

This chain joins TRBV5-1 and TRBJ2-3; D call uncertain. Germline V gene sequence: CDR1 SGHRS, CDR2 YFSETQ. CDR3 length: 15 residues. V lost 0 bases to trimming and J lost 4 bases, with 12 bases between them. CDR3 in amino acids: CASSLDSVGADTQYF. The CDR3 coding sequence is TGCGCCAGCAGCTTGGATTCTGTCGGTGCAGATACGCAGTATTTT.

The chain carries TRBV7-2 and TRBJ1-5, with D possibly TRBD1 on 6 matching bases. The germline CDR1 and CDR2 sequences are SGHTA and FQGNSA. Trimming took off 5 bases at V and 1 base at J, with 12 bases between the two ends. CDR3 length: 15 residues. The CDR3 region is CASSLGQWSNQPQHF. The CDR3 coding sequence is TGTGCCAGCAGCCTCGGACAGTGGAGCAATCAGCCCCAGCATTTT.

V gene TRBV6-5 combines with J gene TRBJ2-1, with unresolved D. The germline V gene has CDR1 MNHEY and CDR2 SVGAGI. Trimming took off 6 bases at V and 1 base at J, with 13 bases between the two ends. CDR3 length: 15 amino acids. CDR3 amino acids: CASSLTWASYNEQFF. CDR3 bases: TGTGCCAGCAGCCTCACCTGGGCTTCCTACAATGAGCAGTTCTTC.

This clone has only one observation. The chain is built from TRBV7-9 and TRBJ2-1, with TRBD2 as a possible D gene (7 bases). The V gene's germline CDR1 is SEHNR and CDR2 FQNEAQ (reference sequence). Trimming left V 5 bases short and J 8 bases short, with 28 bases between. CDR3 size: 18 residues. The CDR3 reads CASSPPKWGRGGSDEQFF. The CDR3 DNA follows: TGTGCCAGCAGCCCCCCTAAGTGGGGTAGGGGGGGGTCGGATGAGCAGTTCTTC.

The table lists this clone with a count of one. V is TRBV7-9 and J is TRBJ1-1, with a tentative D call TRBD1 (6 bases). Germline CDR1 and CDR2: SEHNR and FQNEAQ (reference sequence). The CDR3 is made up of 12 amino acids. Trimming stripped 5 bases from V and 8 bases from J, with 12 bases between. DNA of the CDR3: TGTGCCAGCAGCCCCCGGACAGAAGAAGCTTTCTTT. Protein: CASSPRTEEAFF.

The CDR3 DNA follows: TGTGCCAGCAGACAGGGGATGAACACTGAAGCTTTCTTT. Translating it yields CASRQGMNTEAFF. This chain uses TRBV27 with TRBJ1-1; TRBD1 agrees at 7 bases. V was pared by 6 bases and J by 0 bases, with 1 base of the junction left unmatched. The CDR3 covers 13 residues. The germline CDR1 and CDR2 sequences are MNHEY and SMNVEV (reference sequence).

This clone appeared once. The chain couples TRBV11-2 to TRBJ2-7; D call uncertain. Trimming cost V 5 bases and J 3 bases, with 8 bases left between them. The CDR3 sequence is 12 residues long. Germline V gene sequence: CDR1 SGHAT, CDR2 FQNNGV. The CDR3 spells CASSPTLYEQYF. The CDR3 bases are TGTGCCAGCAGCCCGACACTCTACGAGCAGTACTTC.

This chain connects TRBV27 to TRBJ1-5, with a tentative D call TRBD1 (6 bases). V lost 5 bases, J lost 0 bases, and 20 bases lay in between. Germline lookup yields CDR1 MNHEY and CDR2 SMNVEV (reference sequence). The CDR3 runs 18 residues. CDR3 region: CASSPWGHPMNSNQPQHF. The CDR3 DNA reads as TGTGCCAGCAGTCCTTGGGGACACCCGATGAATAGCAATCAGCCCCAGCATTTT.

This clone was picked up a small number of times. The chain couples TRBV9 to TRBJ2-1; 10 bases align to TRBD2. V gave up 4 bases and J gave up 2 bases; unmatched junction bases: 12. CDR1 is SGDLS, CDR2 YYNGEE, per germline. The CDR3 runs to 18 residues. The chain's CDR3 is CASSPSGTSDFPYNEQFF. The DNA of the CDR3 is TGTGCCAGCAGCCCATCTGGGACTAGCGATTTTCCCTACAATGAGCAGTTCTTC.

This clone was seen a handful of times. The chain employs TRBV30 and TRBJ2-2; 12 nucleotides line up with TRBD2. V was clipped by 5 bases and J by 7 bases; unmatched bases: 8. The CDR3 has 15 residues. The V gene's germline CDR1 is GTSNPN and CDR2 SVGIG (reference sequence). DNA for the CDR3: TGTGCCTGGGGATGGACTAGCGGGAATATCGGGGAGCTGTTTTTT. Its protein is CAWGWTSGNIGELFF. The full variable domain, rest sourced from reference TRBV30 and TRBJ2-2, is SQTIHQWPATLVQPVGSPLSLECTVEGTSNPNLYWYRQAAGRGLQLLFYSVGIGQISSEVPQNLSASRPQDRQFILSSKKLLLSDSGFYLCAWGWTSGNIGELFFGEGSRLTVL.

The genes are TRBV11-3 and TRBJ2-7; 8 bases map to TRBD1. CDR3 length: 14 residues. The trim removed 5 bases at V and 6 bases at J, leaving 9 bases unmatched. The V gene's germline CDR1 is SGHNT and CDR2 YENEEA. The CDR3 protein is CASSPGGQGFEQYF. DNA of the CDR3: TGTGCCAGCAGCCCCGGAGGACAGGGCTTCGAGCAGTACTTC.

This chain links TRBV2 with TRBJ2-3, with 9 bases lining up with TRBD1. J gave up 5 bases and V 6 bases, and 15 bases lay outside the gene matches. Germline V CDR1 and CDR2: SNHLY, FYNNEI. The CDR3 is made up of 17 amino acids. In DNA, the CDR3 is TGTGCCAGCAGACAGACGCCCCGGACAGGGGAGAGAGATACGCAGTATTTT. Protein product: CASRQTPRTGERDTQYF. The entire variable domain, with the rest obtained from reference TRBV2 and TRBJ2-3, is as follows: EPEVTQTPSHQVTQMGQEVILRCVPISNHLYFYWYRQILGQKVEFLVSFYNNEISEKSEIFDDQFSVERPDGSNFTLKIRSTKLEDSAMYFCASRQTPRTGERDTQYFGPGTRLTVL.

The rearrangement links TRBV19 to TRBJ2-5; 12 bases agree with TRBD2. This CDR3 is 15 amino acids long. V was clipped by 3 bases and J by 5 bases; unmatched bases: 4. Germline lookup yields CDR1 LNHDA and CDR2 SQIVND (reference sequence). CDR3 coding DNA: TGTGCCAGTAGTATTCGGACTAGCGGGATGGAGACCCAGTACTTC. Its protein product is CASSIRTSGMETQYF.

The chain combines TRBV6-5 with TRBJ2-1; 8 nucleotides agree with TRBD1. The V segment lost 5 bases and the J segment 5 bases; nucleotides outside the gene matches: 8. CDR3 length: 15 residues. Germline V gene sequence: CDR1 MNHEY, CDR2 SVGAGI. CDR3 loop: CASSTTGVDHNEQFF. CDR3 DNA sequence: TGTGCCAGCAGTACGACAGGGGTTGACCACAATGAGCAGTTCTTC.

V is TRBV6-5 and J is TRBJ2-5; D remains ambiguous. The J call may be incorrect, as the DNA end agrees better with TRBJ2-7. Per the germline V gene, CDR1 is MNHEY and CDR2 is SVGAGI. The CDR3 is made up of 13 amino acids. CDR3 region: CASMVAGSYEQYF. For the CDR3, the DNA is TGTGCCAGCATGGTGGCAGGCTCCTACGAGCAGTACTTC.

CDR3 region: CASSSDQGLYEQYF. CDR3 nucleotide sequence: TGCGCCAGCAGCTCGGACCAGGGCCTCTACGAGCAGTACTTC. The chain is built from TRBV5-1 and TRBJ2-7; D may be TRBD1 (5 bases). Trimming took off 3 bases at V and 3 bases at J, with 13 bases between the two ends. The CDR3 consists of 14 residues. CDR1 SGHRS and CDR2 YFSETQ come from the germline V gene.

The chain combines TRBV4-1 with TRBJ2-1; 12 bases agree with TRBD1. V gave up 0 bases and J gave up 9 bases; unmatched junction bases: 6. Germline CDR1 and CDR2: MGHRA and YSYEKL. There are 16 residues in the CDR3. CDR3 bases: TGCGCCAGCAGCCAAGATCTCGGGACAGGGGGCACTGAGCAGTTCTTC. Residues: CASSQDLGTGGTEQFF.

The genes are TRBV7-2 and TRBJ1-1; tentatively, D is TRBD1 (6 bases). Trimming took off 4 bases at V and 0 bases at J, with 15 bases between the two ends. Germline loops: CDR1 SGHTA, CDR2 FQGNSA. The length of the CDR3 is 16 residues. The CDR3 region is CASSSQPGHLNTEAFF. CDR3 nucleotides: TGTGCCAGCAGCTCCCAACCGGGACATCTGAACACTGAAGCTTTCTTT.

The genes are TRBV4-3 and TRBJ1-2; 9 nucleotides match TRBD1. J gave up 2 bases and V 0 bases, and 7 bases lay outside the gene matches. This CDR3 has 17 amino acids. The V gene's germline CDR1 is LGHNA and CDR2 YSLEER. DNA for the CDR3: TGCGCCAGCAGCCAAGATGGCGGACAGGGGACCAACTATGGCTACACCTTC. It specifies CASSQDGGQGTNYGYTF.

The CDR3 bases are TGTGCCACCGGACTGGCCTCGAGCTCCTACAATGAGCAGTTCTTC. This encodes CATGLASSSYNEQFF. The chain uses TRBV19 and TRBJ2-1; weak D call: TRBD2 (5 bases). This CDR3 region has 15 residues. V shed 10 bases and J shed 0 bases, with 16 bases lying between them. Germline loops: CDR1 LNHDA, CDR2 SQIVND (reference sequence).

This clone was seen a few times. The V gene is TRBV4-2, the J gene TRBJ2-3; 7 bases fit TRBD2. V lost 2 bases to trimming and J lost 0 bases; unmatched junction nucleotides: 5. The germline V gene encodes CDR1 LGHNA and CDR2 YNFKEQ. The CDR3 is made up of 16 amino acids. As DNA, the CDR3 is TGTGCCAGCAGCCAATTGTCTAGCGGAAGCACAGATACGCAGTATTTT. Protein sequence: CASSQLSSGSTDTQYF.

The rearrangement links TRBV2 to TRBJ2-5; TRBD2 might be the D (6 bases). The DNA end is more similar to TRBJ2-7, so the J call may be wrong. Germline lookup yields CDR1 SNHLY and CDR2 FYNNEI. This CDR3 spans 14 amino acids. The CDR3 DNA reads as TGTGCCAGCAGCCAAACGGGACTTTACTACGAGCAGTACTTC. Translating gives CASSQTGLYYEQYF.

The genes are TRBV18 and TRBJ2-7, with D uncertain. The CDR3 has 13 residues. Trimming took 0 bases from V and 3 from J, leaving 6 bases between them. The germline V gene encodes CDR1 KGHSH and CDR2 LQKENI. Here the CDR3 reads CASSPPNNYEQYF. CDR3 bases: TGTGCCAGCTCACCACCGAACAACTACGAGCAGTACTTC.

This chain connects TRBV7-3 to TRBJ2-1; 11 bases agree with TRBD2. The ends lost 4 bases at V and 6 bases at J; junction bases unmatched: 8. The CDR3 extends over 16 amino acids. Germline V CDR1 and CDR2: SGHTA, FQGTGA. As DNA, the CDR3 is TGTGCCAGCAGCTCCCCCACTAGCGGGAGAACCAATGAGCAGTTCTTC. This gives the protein CASSSPTSGRTNEQFF.

The chain combines TRBV28 with TRBJ2-5; 10 positions match TRBD1. The tail of the sequence fits TRBJ2-7 better, so the J call may be wrong. CDR1 and CDR2 from the germline V gene are MDHEN and SYDVKM. The CDR3 runs 15 residues. CDR3 protein: CASGDWTGGRDEQYF. Here the CDR3 DNA reads TGTGCCAGCGGCGATTGGACAGGGGGGAGGGACGAGCAGTACTTC.

The rearrangement joins TRBV15 to TRBJ1-5, with 9 bases lining up with TRBD1. CDR3 length: 15 residues. V was pared by 3 bases and J by 7 bases, with 7 bases of the junction left unmatched. Germline CDR1 is LNHNV and CDR2 is YYDKDF (reference sequence). This CDR3 is CATSRRTGVFQPQHF. The CDR3 DNA sequence: TGTGCCACCAGCAGGCGGACAGGGGTTTTCCAGCCCCAGCATTTT.

The rearrangement links TRBV5-1 to TRBJ2-5; weak D call: TRBD2 (7 bases). Germline V gene data show CDR1 as SGHRS and CDR2 as YFSETQ. This CDR3 has 14 amino acids. V lost 4 bases and J lost 4, with 14 bases in between. In nucleotides, the CDR3 is TGCGCCAGCAGCGAGGAGGGGGGGAGAGAGACCCAGTACTTC. Its protein is CASSEEGGRETQYF.

The rearrangement links TRBV25-1 to TRBJ2-1; TRBD1 might be the D (6 bases). Germline V CDR1 and CDR2: MGHDK, SYGVNS. The germline V and J ends were trimmed by 2 bases and 0 bases, with 8 bases remaining between them. CDR3 size: 15 residues. The CDR3 DNA reads TGTGCCAGCAGTGAAGCAGGGGCCTCCTACAATGAGCAGTTCTTC. It specifies CASSEAGASYNEQFF.

This clone was detected only a few times. The V gene is TRBV28, the J gene TRBJ2-7; 10 bases map to TRBD1. Germline CDR1 reads MDHEN; CDR2 reads SYDVKM. The V gene end was trimmed by 3 bases and the J gene end by 4 bases; junction bases not matched to a gene: 6. The CDR3 length is 15 residues. CDR3 DNA sequence: TGTGCCAGCAGTTTTCAGGGACAGGGGCCATACGAGCAGTACTTC. Translating gives CASSFQGQGPYEQYF.

The chain uses TRBV27 and TRBJ2-7; 9 positions agree with TRBD1. V dropped 5 bases and J dropped 7; count of bases not matched to a gene: 3. This CDR3 region has 12 residues. Germline V gene data show CDR1 as MNHEY and CDR2 as SMNVEV (reference sequence). CDR3 bases: TGTGCCAGCAGTACAGGGGGCGAAGAGCAGTACTTC. This encodes CASSTGGEEQYF.

This sequence joins TRBV5-8 and TRBJ1-5, with a tentative D call TRBD1 (5 bases). There are 15 residues in the CDR3. Trimming took off 5 bases at V and 0 bases at J, with 12 bases between the two ends. Germline CDR1 is SGHTS and CDR2 is YDEGEE. The CDR3 region is CASSSQGLSNQPQHF. The CDR3 region has the DNA TGTGCCAGCAGTTCTCAGGGACTTAGCAATCAGCCCCAGCATTTT.

This clone turned up a few times. Additional DNA sequences in this sample encode the identical CDR3. The chain combines TRBV10-3 with TRBJ2-7; 9 nucleotides match TRBD2. The CDR3 loop spans 15 amino acids. Germline V CDR1 and CDR2: ENHRY, SYGVKD. The V and J ends lost 0 bases and 1 base, in that order; junction bases with no gene match: 1. DNA for the CDR3: TGTGCCATCAGTGAGTCCCTAGCGGGATCCTACGAGCAGTACTTC. This sequence encodes CAISESLAGSYEQYF.